This T cell receptor (beta chain) was sequenced for a study of blood T cell repertoires in COVID-19. Sequenced by immunoSEQ multiplex PCR; TCRdb stores in-frame clones only, minus some. The top ten hold approximately 8% of the sample, which has about 67,000 clones, 85% to 90% seen once. Germline lookup yields CDR1 GTSNPN and CDR2 SVGIG (reference sequence). This CDR3 spans 13 amino acids. V was clipped by 3 bases and J by 3 bases; unmatched bases: 4. The chain has TRBV30 and TRBJ1-1; 7 bases agree with TRBD1. The TCR was taken from a man aged 45 to 65 with active COVID-19. Source material: peripheral blood. CDR3 region: CAWSRDSDTEAFF. The CDR3 DNA is TGTGCCTGGAGCCGGGACAGCGACACTGAAGCTTTCTTT.